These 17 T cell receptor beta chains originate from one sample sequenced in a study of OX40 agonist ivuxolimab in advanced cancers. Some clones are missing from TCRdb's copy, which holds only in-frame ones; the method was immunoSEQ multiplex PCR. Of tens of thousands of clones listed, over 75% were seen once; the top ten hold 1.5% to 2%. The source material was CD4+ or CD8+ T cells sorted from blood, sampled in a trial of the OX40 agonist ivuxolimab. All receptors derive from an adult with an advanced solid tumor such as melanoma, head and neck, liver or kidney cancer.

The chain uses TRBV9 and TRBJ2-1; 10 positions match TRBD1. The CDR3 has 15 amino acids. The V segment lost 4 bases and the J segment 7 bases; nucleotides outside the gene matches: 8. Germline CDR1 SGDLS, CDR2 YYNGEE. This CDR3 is CASSKRTGGNNEQFF. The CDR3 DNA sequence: TGTGCCAGCAGCAAAAGGACAGGGGGGAATAATGAGCAGTTCTTC.

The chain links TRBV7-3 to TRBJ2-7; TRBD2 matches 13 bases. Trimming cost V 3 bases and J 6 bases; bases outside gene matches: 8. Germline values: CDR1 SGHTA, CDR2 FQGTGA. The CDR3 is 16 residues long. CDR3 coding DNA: TGTGCCAGCAGCTTGGATGGGACTAGCGGGGCCTCCGAGCAGTACTTC. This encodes CASSLDGTSGASEQYF. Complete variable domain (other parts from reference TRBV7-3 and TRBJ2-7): GAGVSQTPSNKVTEKGKYVELRCDPISGHTALYWYRQSLGQGPEFLIYFQGTGAADDSGLPNDRFFAVRPEGSVSTLKIQRTERGDSAVYLCASSLDGTSGASEQYFGPGTRLTVT.

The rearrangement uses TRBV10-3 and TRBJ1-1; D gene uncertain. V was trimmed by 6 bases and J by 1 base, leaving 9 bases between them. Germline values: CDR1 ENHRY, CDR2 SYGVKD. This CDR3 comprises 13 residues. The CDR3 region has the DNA TGTGCCATCAGAGGCCAGCAGAACACTGAAGCTTTCTTT. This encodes CAIRGQQNTEAFF.

The CDR3 bases are TGCGCCAGCAGGCGCTCAGAGAACACCGGGGAGCTGTTTTTT. Translating it yields CASRRSENTGELFF. The chain couples TRBV5-1 to TRBJ2-2; D gene ambiguous. The CDR3 covers 14 residues. Looked up from germline, CDR1 is SGHRS and CDR2 is YFSETQ. Between the trimmed V and J ends, which lost 5 bases and 1 base, there was a span of 9 bases.

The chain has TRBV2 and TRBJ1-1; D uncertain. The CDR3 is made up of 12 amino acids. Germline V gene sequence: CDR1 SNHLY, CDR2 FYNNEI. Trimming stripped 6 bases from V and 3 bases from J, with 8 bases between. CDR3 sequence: CASRDEYTEAFF. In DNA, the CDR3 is TGTGCCAGCAGGGACGAGTACACTGAAGCTTTCTTT.

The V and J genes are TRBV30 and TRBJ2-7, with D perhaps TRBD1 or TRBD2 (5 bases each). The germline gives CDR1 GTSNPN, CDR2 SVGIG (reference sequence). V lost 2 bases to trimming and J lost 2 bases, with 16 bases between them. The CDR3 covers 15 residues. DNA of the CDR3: TGTGCCTGGAGTCCGCCCGGGGCTGAAACCTACGAGCAGTACTTC. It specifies CAWSPPGAETYEQYF.

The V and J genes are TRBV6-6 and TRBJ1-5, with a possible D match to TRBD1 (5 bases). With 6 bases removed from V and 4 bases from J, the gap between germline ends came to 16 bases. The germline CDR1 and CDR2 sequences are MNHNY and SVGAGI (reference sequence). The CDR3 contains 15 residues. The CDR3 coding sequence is TGTGCCAGCAGCTTGCTAAACGAGGGGAATCAGCCCCAGCATTTT. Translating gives CASSLLNEGNQPQHF.

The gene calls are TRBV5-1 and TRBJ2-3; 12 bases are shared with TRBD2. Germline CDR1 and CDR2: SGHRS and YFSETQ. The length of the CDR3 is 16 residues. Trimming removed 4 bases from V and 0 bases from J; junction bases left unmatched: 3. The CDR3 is CASSAGTSGSTDTQYF. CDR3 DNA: TGCGCCAGCAGCGCCGGGACTAGCGGGAGCACAGATACGCAGTATTTT.

The CDR3 DNA follows: TGCAGCGAGCGCCAGGGGATGAACACTGAAGCTTTCTTT. It encodes CSERQGMNTEAFF. J is TRBJ1-1 and V is TRBV29-1, with D maybe TRBD1 (6 bases). Deletions cut 7 bases from V and 0 bases from J, with 12 bases between. The CDR3 covers 13 residues. Germline V gene data show CDR1 as SQVTM and CDR2 as ANQGSEA.

DNA of the CDR3: TGCGCCAGCAGCCGGGACGAGTACAATGAGCAGTTCTTC. Residues: CASSRDEYNEQFF. The chain carries TRBV5-1 and TRBJ2-1; tentatively, D is TRBD1 or TRBD2 (5 bases each). This CDR3 contains 13 residues. Per germline, CDR1 SGHRS and CDR2 YFSETQ. Trimming removed 4 bases at V and 4 bases at J, with 9 bases between.

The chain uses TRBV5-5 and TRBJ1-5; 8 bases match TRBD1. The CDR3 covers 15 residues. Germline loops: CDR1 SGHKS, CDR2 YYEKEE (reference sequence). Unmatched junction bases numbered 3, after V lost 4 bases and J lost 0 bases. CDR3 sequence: CASSQGQDSNQPQHF. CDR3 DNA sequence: TGTGCCAGCAGCCAGGGACAGGATAGCAATCAGCCCCAGCATTTT.

The CDR3 nucleotides read TGCACCAGCAGCCACCTCACTATTTTCACGGTCCACTACGAGCAGTACTTC. This sequence encodes CTSSHLTIFTVHYEQYF. This chain links TRBV1 with TRBJ2-7; the table assigns TRBD2, which was not confirmed against the DNA. TRBV1 is assigned pseudogene status. CDR3 size: 17 residues.

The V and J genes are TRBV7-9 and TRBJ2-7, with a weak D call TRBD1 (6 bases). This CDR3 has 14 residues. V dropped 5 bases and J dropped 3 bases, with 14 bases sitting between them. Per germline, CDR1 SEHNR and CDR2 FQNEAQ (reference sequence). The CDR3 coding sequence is TGTGCCAGCAGCCCCCGGGACAAATACTACGAGCAGTACTTC. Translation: CASSPRDKYYEQYF.

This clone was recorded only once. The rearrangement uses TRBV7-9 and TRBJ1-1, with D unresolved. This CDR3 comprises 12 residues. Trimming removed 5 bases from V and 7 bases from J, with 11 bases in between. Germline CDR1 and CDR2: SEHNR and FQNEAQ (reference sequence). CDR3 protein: CASSVGEGEAFF. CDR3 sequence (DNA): TGTGCCAGCAGCGTCGGGGAGGGTGAAGCTTTCTTT.

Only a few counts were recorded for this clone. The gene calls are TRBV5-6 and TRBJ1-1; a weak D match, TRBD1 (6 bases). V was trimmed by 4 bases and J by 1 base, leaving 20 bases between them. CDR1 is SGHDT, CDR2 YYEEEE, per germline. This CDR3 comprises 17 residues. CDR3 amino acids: CASSRGRGGRKNTEAFF. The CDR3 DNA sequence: TGTGCCAGCAGCCGCGGGAGAGGGGGACGGAAGAACACTGAAGCTTTCTTT. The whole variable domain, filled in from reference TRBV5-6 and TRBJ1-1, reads DAGVTQSPTHLIKTRGQQVTLRCSPKSGHDTVSWYQQALGQGPQFIFQYYEEEERQRGNFPDRFSGHQFPNYSSELNVNALLLGDSALYLCASSRGRGGRKNTEAFFGQGTRLTVV.

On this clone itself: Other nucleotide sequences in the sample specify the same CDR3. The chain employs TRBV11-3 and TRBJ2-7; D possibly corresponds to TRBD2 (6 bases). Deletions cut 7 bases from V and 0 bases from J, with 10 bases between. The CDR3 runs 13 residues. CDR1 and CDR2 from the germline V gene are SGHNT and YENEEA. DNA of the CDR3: TGTGCCAGCAATGCGGGGAGCTCCTACGAGCAGTACTTC. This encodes CASNAGSSYEQYF.

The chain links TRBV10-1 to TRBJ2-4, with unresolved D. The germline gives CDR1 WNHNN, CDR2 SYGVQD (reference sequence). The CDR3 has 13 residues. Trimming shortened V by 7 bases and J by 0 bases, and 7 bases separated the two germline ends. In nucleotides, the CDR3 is TGCGCCAGCATCTATAGAGCCAAAAACATTCAGTACTTC. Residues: CASIYRAKNIQYF.